This TCR beta chain was profiled in a study of vaccination and CD4 T cells after COVID-19. At the level of the study: Subjects got two shots of BNT162b2 or mRNA-1273 vaccine. Culture controls were given either a CEFX pool, an HIV-1 Nef pool, or no peptide. General study results and limits: Median SARS-CoV-2-reactive clonotype numbers went up from around 21 to 38, but not significantly.

Sequencing of the DNA from cultured CD4+ T cells was carried out with the Oncomine TCR Beta short-read assay. One entry per CDR3 protein, called by TCRdb with MiXCR from the PCR reads. The sample holds some 18,000 distinct CDR3 sequences, 53% seen once. Germline CDR1 SGHNT, CDR2 YENEEA. Trimming cost V 5 bases and J 2 bases, with 12 bases left between them. The CDR3 spans 14 residues. About this clonotype itself: Its target is not known.

Treatment indicated: approximately 11-day PBMC culture with coronavirus spike peptide pools or control peptides (ViraFEST assay). Half the medium was replaced with fresh IL-2 medium on days 3 and 7. The TCR originated in a human donor who had recovered from COVID-19. Specimen: CD4+ T cells from blood, cultured in vitro, collected before SARS-CoV-2 vaccination. This chain links TRBV11-3 with TRBJ2-5; a possible D gene is TRBD2 (7 bases). The CDR3 nucleotides are TGTGCCAGCAGCGAAGGGGGGGCTCAAGAGACCCAGTACTTC. Amino acid sequence: CASSEGGAQETQYF.